The present TCR beta chain was sequenced within a study of T cell repertoires in cytomegalovirus infection. Turning to the study itself: Both CMV infection and a matching HLA type were indicated by public TCR beta signatures.

TCRdb reprocessed the reads with MiXCR, giving one entry per CDR3 protein. This sample has about 110,000 distinct CDR3 sequences, with over 9% found just once. Study results and limitations: CMV-specific TCR beta clonotypes restricted by HLA-C dominated the ex vivo response. People with CMV and the relevant HLA were identified by cumulative public TCR beta family frequency.

This clonotype was counted at least ten times. The antigen remains undetermined. V was trimmed by 6 bases and J by 4 bases, leaving 12 bases between them. The CDR3 is made up of 13 amino acids. The germline CDR1 and CDR2 sequences are SEHNR and FQNEAQ (reference sequence). The clonotype originates from a human donor in good health (CMV status not recorded). Some clones in this sample may be carry-over from other donors' samples. Source material: PBMCs, sequenced either directly or after in vitro stimulation (not recorded which). The rearrangement links TRBV7-9 to TRBJ2-5; D is tentatively TRBD1 or TRBD2 (6 bases each). As DNA, the CDR3 is TGTGCCAGCAGGTGGGGGGCGTTAGAGACCCAGTACTTC. It codes for CASRWGALETQYF.